Sequencing of this T cell receptor beta chain was carried out in a study of T cell responses to AZD1222 COVID-19 vaccine (dated by TCRdb to the early 2020s). Broadly, across the study: AZD1222 recipients with second doses at about 4 weeks or about 12 weeks were pooled, because spike-specific TCR depth and breadth did not differ between schedules. Enrollment into the trials was organized by age into subgroups of 18-55, 56-69 and 70-plus years, and those subgroups contained roughly 160, 29 and 62 TCR-sequenced participants, respectively. A total of about 230 trial participants underwent TCR sequencing, of whom about 210 received two doses of AZD1222 and about 25 received two doses of the MenACWY control vaccine.

The germline V gene specifies MNHEY as CDR1 and SVGAGI as CDR2. The CDR3 sequence holds 15 residues, the cysteine and phenylalanine included. Only the CDR3 portion is preserved as DNA: 45 bases, with reading frame beginning at the first base. Trimming leaves V shorter by 6 bases and J shorter by 0 bases, with the junction holding 7 bases beyond the gene matches. Taken with the paper, the label for time point translates to: baseline before first vaccination. The vaccinee samples were drawn from two UK trials, COV001 and COV002, one of which was a single-blind randomized controlled phase 2/3 trial testing AZD1222 (ChAdOx1 nCoV-19) in healthy adults. For TCRbeta chain sequencing, PBMC samples from trial participants were taken at day 0 and at day 28 after the second dose. Comments on this clone: Its antigen is still unknown. Per-nucleotide qualities are absent, and no much larger clonotype sits a single base away.

Paper-wide results and their limitations: In the small 56-69-year group, the increase in depth fell short of significance, most likely because of low power. No day 14 peak-response samples were available, so repertoires were characterized only after the peak T cell response. A significant rise in spike-specific TCR breadth and depth was observed after two AZD1222 doses relative to day 0 and relative to MenACWY recipients. Most participants were white British and females outnumbered males, and the authors suggested that clonal diversity may have been underestimated. Vaccine-associated CD4 TCRs spanned the whole spike protein, with dominant responses in regions 160-218 and 743-854. Epitopes outside the regions mutated in the B.1.351 and B.1.1.7 variants were reportedly recognized by nearly half of the unique spike-specific TCRs. Conclusions about previously exposed vaccinees were limited because only six AZD1222 recipients were SARS-CoV-2 seropositive at baseline.

The CDR3 regions of human TCRbeta chains were analyzed by immunosequencing. Per the authors' processing: Repertoire TCRs were checked for matches against a reference library of SARS-CoV-2-specific TCRs that had been generated using the MIRA antigen-specificity platform. Breadth was defined as the fraction of unique TCRs that were SARS-CoV-2-associated, and depth was defined as the fraction of total T cells that were SARS-CoV-2-associated. Using the MIRA data, every spike-specific TCR was mapped to the spike region that the TCR reacted to and assigned to either a CD4 or a CD8 class. Log10-transformed breadth and depth values were compared by one-way ANOVA with Sidak's multiple comparisons tests. This immuneACCESS table, as held by TCRdb, lists in-frame sequences with V and J called but not all clones. Of the missing ones, under half trace to an unresolved V gene in checked studies; the others have no known cause. The D gene and trimming were derived from the DNA, and the V and J assignments and clone size from that table. In this sample the table shows about 93,000 clones, 65% to 90% of which occur a single time. 6.3% of the sample is in the top ten clones.

This specimen was peripheral blood, taken on day 0 of AZD1222 vaccination. Recombination joined TRBV6-5 with TRBJ1-1; TRBD1 agrees with 7 junctional bases. The source is an adult in good health. The CDR3 region has the sequence CASRTEQGLNTEAFF. The nucleotide sequence reads TGTGCCAGCAGAACCGAACAGGGGCTGAACACTGAAGCTTTCTTT.